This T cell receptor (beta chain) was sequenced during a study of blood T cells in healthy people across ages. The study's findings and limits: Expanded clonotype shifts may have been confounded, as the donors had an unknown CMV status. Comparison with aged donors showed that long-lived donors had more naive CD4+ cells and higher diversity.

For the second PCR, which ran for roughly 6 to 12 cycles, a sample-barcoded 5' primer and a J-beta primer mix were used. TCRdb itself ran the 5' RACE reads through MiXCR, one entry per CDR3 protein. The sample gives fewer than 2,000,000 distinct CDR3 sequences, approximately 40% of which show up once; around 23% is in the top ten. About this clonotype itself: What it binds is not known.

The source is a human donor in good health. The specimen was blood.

CDR3 residues: CASSYSTHYEQFF. In DNA form, the CDR3 reads TGTGCCAGCAGTTACTCGACTCATTATGAGCAGTTCTTC. The V and J genes are TRBV6-2 or TRBV6-3 and TRBJ2-1; no definite D call. In germline, CDR1 is MNHEY, CDR2 SVGEGT. There are 13 residues in the CDR3. V lost 0 bases and J 8 bases, leaving 8 bases between the germline ends.